This section outlines one T cell receptor beta chain sequence together with its context. This entry is derived from a study of T cells after yellow fever vaccination. They built TCR cDNA with 5'RACE template switching, a step that put in a universal primer site and UMIs. TCRdb reanalysed the 5' RACE reads using MiXCR and keeps one entry per CDR3 protein. The repertoire holds 150,000 to 200,000 distinct CDR3 sequences, with around 8.5% as singletons. CDR3 length: 16 amino acids. Germline loops: CDR1 LNHNV, CDR2 YYDKDF (reference sequence). Trimming took off 0 bases at V and 3 bases at J, with 15 bases between the two ends.

This receptor was taken from a man younger than 30 who received the YFV17D yellow fever vaccine. The specimen was CD8+ T cells sorted from PBMCs, collected 45 days after the yellow fever booster vaccination. V gene TRBV15 combines with J gene TRBJ2-7; D is unresolved. This CDR3 is CATSRDRGRPIYEQYV. The CDR3 coding sequence is TGTGCCACCAGCAGAGATCGTGGAAGACCGATCTACGAGCAGTACGTC.